The 30 T cell receptor beta chains below were found in one sample sequenced in a study of early T cells in non-severe SARS-CoV-2 infection. TCRdb analysed the 5' RACE reads with MiXCR anew, one entry per CDR3 protein. Altogether 50,000 or so distinct CDR3 sequences are present, about 13% being singletons, with the ten largest covering around 9.6%. The material sequenced was whole blood. The receptor set was obtained from an adult who was a healthcare worker with PCR-confirmed SARS-CoV-2 infection or an uninfected control (not recorded which).

V usage is TRBV9 and J usage is TRBJ1-1, with no clear D. V was cut by 0 bases and J by 1 base, with 7 bases left in between. Germline CDR1 is SGDLS and CDR2 is YYNGEE. This CDR3 spans 14 amino acids. The CDR3 DNA reads TGTGCCAGCAGCGTAGTATCCAGGAACACTGAAGCTTTCTTT. This gives the protein CASSVVSRNTEAFF.

This clonotype appeared many times. This chain links TRBV2 with TRBJ2-7, with 7 bases lining up with TRBD1. CDR1 and CDR2 from the germline V gene are SNHLY and FYNNEI. CDR3 length: 14 residues. V lost 4 bases to trimming and J lost 6 bases; unmatched junction nucleotides: 9. The CDR3 nucleotides are TGTGCCAGCAGTGTAAAACAGGGGTCTTCCGAGCAGTACTTC. Translating gives CASSVKQGSSEQYF.

The chain combines TRBV20-1 with TRBJ2-1; TRBD2 might be the D (5 bases). The CDR3 contains 14 residues. Trimming cost V 5 bases and J 0 bases, with 11 bases left between them. The germline gives CDR1 DFQATT, CDR2 SNEGSKA (reference sequence). The CDR3 here is CSAGRGSSYNEQFF. The CDR3 DNA follows: TGCAGTGCTGGACGAGGGAGCTCCTACAATGAGCAGTTCTTC.

This clonotype was detected many times. J is TRBJ1-1 and V is TRBV6-1; perhaps TRBD1 as D (5 bases). Germline V lookup: CDR1 MNHNS, CDR2 SASEGT. The CDR3 spans 16 residues. V was clipped by 6 bases and J by 1 base, with 18 bases between them. CDR3 sequence (DNA): TGTGCCAGCAGAGTCCAAGGGACTATCAAGAACACTGAAGCTTTCTTT. This codes for CASRVQGTIKNTEAFF.

This sequence joins TRBV5-4 and TRBJ1-1, with a tentative D call TRBD1 (5 bases). Looked up from germline, CDR1 is SGHNT and CDR2 is YYREEE (reference sequence). The CDR3 sequence is 15 residues long. Trimming shortened V by 5 bases and J by 0 bases, and 14 bases separated the two germline ends. Here the CDR3 reads CASRSSTDMNTEAFF. CDR3 coding DNA: TGTGCCAGCAGATCTTCGACAGATATGAACACTGAAGCTTTCTTT.

This chain joins TRBV7-9 and TRBJ1-2; no definite D call. In germline, CDR1 is SEHNR, CDR2 FQNEAQ (reference sequence). The CDR3 contains 15 residues. Deletions cut 7 bases from V and 4 bases from J, with 19 bases between. The CDR3 DNA follows: TGTGCCAGCACCCCTTTAGGATCGGGGTCCTATGGCTACACCTTC. It encodes CASTPLGSGSYGYTF.

This clonotype was seen ten or more times. This chain connects TRBV7-9 to TRBJ2-1; 10 bases align to TRBD2. This CDR3 region has 17 residues. Germline loops: CDR1 SEHNR, CDR2 FQNEAQ (reference sequence). After removal of 4 bases from V and 3 bases from J, the junction contained 9 bases not matched to a gene. The CDR3 nucleotides read TGTGCCAGCAGCTCTCGGGGACTAGCGCCGTTCTACAATGAGCAGTTCTTC. Protein sequence: CASSSRGLAPFYNEQFF.

At least ten counts were recorded for this clonotype. The V and J genes are TRBV20-1 and TRBJ2-3; maybe TRBD2 (6 bases). Looked up from germline, CDR1 is DFQATT and CDR2 is SNEGSKA (reference sequence). CDR3 size: 16 residues. With 0 bases removed from V and 1 base from J, the gap between germline ends came to 14 bases. The CDR3 DNA reads as TGCAGTGCTAGAGATCTGCCGGGCGGGGGCACAGATACGCAGTATTTT. The encoded protein is CSARDLPGGGTDTQYF.

In this sample, this clonotype turned up a few times. The chain employs TRBV20-1 and TRBJ1-2; TRBD1 agrees at 8 bases. J gave up 4 bases and V 6 bases, and 10 bases lay outside the gene matches. The CDR3 loop spans 14 amino acids. Germline V gene sequence: CDR1 DFQATT, CDR2 SNEGSKA (reference sequence). CDR3 region: CSAPGQGGSYGYTF. In DNA form, the CDR3 reads TGCAGTGCCCCAGGACAGGGAGGTAGCTATGGCTACACCTTC.

This clonotype was seen only a few times. The rearrangement links TRBV10-3 to TRBJ1-2; D is ambiguous. CDR1 and CDR2 (germline): ENHRY, SYGVKD. The ends were cut back, 3 bases at V and 6 bases at J, with 8 bases in the middle. This CDR3 comprises 12 residues. CDR3 coding DNA: TGTGCCATCAGTGATGCCAGCCATGGCTACACCTTC. Translation: CAISDASHGYTF.

The table lists this clonotype with a few counts. The rearrangement joins TRBV28 to TRBJ2-7, with a weak D call TRBD2 (5 bases). The CDR3 contains 14 residues. V lost 9 bases, J lost 6 bases, and 21 bases lay in between. Germline V gene data show CDR1 as MDHEN and CDR2 as SYDVKM. In DNA form, the CDR3 reads TGTGCCAGTAGACTAAGGGTAGCGTCTGGCGAGCAGTACTTC. Translated: CASRLRVASGEQYF.

This clonotype was counted many times. The chain is built from TRBV3-1 and TRBJ2-5; D is unresolved. V was cut by 4 bases and J by 1 base, with 4 bases left in between. The CDR3 extends over 12 amino acids. Germline V lookup: CDR1 LGHDT, CDR2 YNNKEL (reference sequence). This chain's CDR3 is CASSPRQETQYF. The CDR3 bases are TGTGCCAGCAGCCCCCGCCAAGAGACCCAGTACTTC.

This clonotype was seen ten or more times. This chain connects TRBV28 to TRBJ1-2, with D unresolved. The CDR3 loop spans 17 amino acids. Between the trimmed V and J ends, which lost 5 bases and 1 base, there was a span of 20 bases. Germline CDR1 MDHEN, CDR2 SYDVKM. In DNA form, the CDR3 reads TGTGCCAGCAGTCGTGGACTTTCCACCTCCCGTAACTATGGCTACACCTTC. Amino acid sequence: CASSRGLSTSRNYGYTF.

This clonotype appeared a few times. The chain is built from TRBV11-1 and TRBJ2-7; the match to TRBD2 covers 9 bases. CDR3 size: 16 residues. Unmatched junction bases numbered 11, after V lost 3 bases and J lost 5 bases. The V gene's germline CDR1 is SGHAT and CDR2 FQDESV (reference sequence). CDR3 in amino acids: CASSLVVREGRNEQYF. The CDR3 bases are TGTGCCAGCAGCTTGGTCGTGCGGGAGGGCCGGAACGAGCAGTACTTC.

This clonotype was recorded many times. The chain combines TRBV18 with TRBJ1-6; a weak D match, TRBD1 (5 bases). The CDR3 is made up of 14 amino acids. Germline CDR1 is KGHSH and CDR2 is LQKENI. V was clipped by 3 bases and J by 5 bases, with 8 bases between them. CDR3 in amino acids: CASSPSGNNSPLHF. Written as DNA, the CDR3 is TGTGCCAGCTCACCGTCAGGGAATAATTCACCCCTCCACTTT.

This clonotype was seen repeatedly, ten times or more. The CDR3 DNA reads as TGTGCCAGCAGCTCTAGGGCTATGCTCAGTTTTTACACTGTCGGTACTTTCTTT. It is translated as CASSSRAMLSFYTVGTFF. The rearrangement links TRBV7-8 to TRBJ1-1; no clear D gene. V was shortened by 4 bases and J by 12 bases, with 33 bases between the two germline ends. The CDR3 extends over 18 amino acids. Germline V gives CDR1 SGHVS, CDR2 FQNEAQ.

This clonotype was detected only a few times. The rearrangement joins TRBV24-1 to TRBJ1-2, with D possibly being TRBD1 (5 bases). The germline V and J ends were trimmed by 1 base and 4 bases, with 12 bases remaining between them. Germline V gives CDR1 KGHDR, CDR2 SFDVKD. CDR3 size: 15 residues. CDR3 loop: CATSDLGAIVYGYTF. The CDR3 nucleotides read TGTGCCACCAGTGATTTAGGGGCGATCGTCTATGGCTACACCTTC.

This clonotype has ten or more counts. V usage is TRBV5-1 and J usage is TRBJ2-3; 10 bases are shared with TRBD2. The CDR3 contains 16 residues. Germline V CDR1 and CDR2: SGHRS, YFSETQ. The V and J ends lost 4 bases and 2 bases, in that order; junction bases with no gene match: 7. The CDR3 protein is CASSGTTSGSTDTQYF. CDR3 DNA sequence: TGCGCCAGCAGCGGGACGACTAGCGGGTCCACAGATACGCAGTATTTT. Full variable domain (missing parts from reference TRBV5-1 and TRBJ2-3): KAGVTQTPRYLIKTRGQQVTLSCSPISGHRSVSWYQQTPGQGLQFLFEYFSETQRNKGNFPGRFSGRQFSNSRSEMNVSTLELGDSALYLCASSGTTSGSTDTQYFGPGTRLTVL.

This clonotype was detected only a few times. The chain combines TRBV11-1 with TRBJ2-2, with D possibly matching TRBD2 (6 bases). Germline V gene lookup returns CDR1 SGHAT and CDR2 FQDESV (reference sequence). This CDR3 is built from 15 residues. Trimming took 5 bases from V and 2 from J, leaving 12 bases between them. The CDR3 coding sequence is TGTGCCAGCAGCCTTAGGAGGGGTAACACCGGGGAGCTGTTTTTT. Translating it yields CASSLRRGNTGELFF. The variable domain in full, with the rest retrieved from reference TRBV11-1 and TRBJ2-2, is EAEVAQSPRYKITEKSQAVAFWCDPISGHATLYWYRQILGQGPELLVQFQDESVVDDSQLPKDRFSAERLKGVDSTLKIQPAELGDSAMYLCASSLRRGNTGELFFGEGSRLTVL.

This clonotype was counted only a few times. The V gene is TRBV12-3 or TRBV12-4, the J gene TRBJ1-2; no reliable D call. The CDR3 has 13 amino acids. V dropped 1 base and J dropped 7 bases, with 10 bases sitting between them. For the CDR3, the DNA is TGTGCCAGCAGTTTAGGATTTTACTCTGGCTACACCTTC. It specifies CASSLGFYSGYTF.

This chain links TRBV20-1 with TRBJ2-1; TRBD1 matches at 8 bases. The trim removed 0 bases at V and 7 bases at J, leaving 8 bases unmatched. There are 15 residues in the CDR3. Germline-derived CDR1 and CDR2 are DFQATT and SNEGSKA (reference sequence). The CDR3 protein is CSAREEGTGFNEQFF. CDR3 sequence (DNA): TGCAGTGCTAGAGAGGAGGGGACAGGTTTTAATGAGCAGTTCTTC.

This clonotype was seen at least ten times. The chain uses TRBV20-1 and TRBJ1-4; a weak D match, TRBD1 (6 bases). Germline CDR1 is DFQATT and CDR2 is SNEGSKA (reference sequence). The ends were cut back, 1 base at V and 1 base at J, with 16 bases in the middle. This CDR3 comprises 17 residues. The CDR3 is CSARGHRADVTNEKLFF. CDR3 nucleotide sequence: TGCAGTGCTAGAGGGCACAGGGCAGACGTAACTAATGAAAAACTGTTTTTT.

This clonotype was counted many times. The DNA is left out, because the CDR3 cannot be placed on it with certainty; the CDR3 is given as TCRdb lists it. This CDR3 reads CSVAQGATLRYF. This chain connects TRBV29-1 to TRBJ2-7; TRBD1 is taken as the D call from the table, unchecked against the DNA. CDR1 and CDR2 (germline): SQVTM, ANQGSEA. The CDR3 is 12 residues long, ends included.

The sample holds a few counts of this clonotype. The J gene is TRBJ2-7, the V gene TRBV12-3 or TRBV12-4, with 14 bases matching TRBD2. V trimming: 6 bases; J trimming: 2 bases; junction bases outside the gene matches: 12. CDR3 size: 18 residues. CDR3 bases: TGTGCCAGCAGCCACGGACTAGCGGGGGGCTTGAGCACCTACGAGCAGTACTTC. This encodes CASSHGLAGGLSTYEQYF.

The table lists this clonotype with a few counts. The chain uses TRBV6-5 and TRBJ2-1; 11 nucleotides agree with TRBD2. The J segment lost 10 bases and the V segment lost 5 bases, leaving 10 bases of the junction unmatched. Germline CDR1 is MNHEY and CDR2 is SVGAGI. The CDR3 length is 15 residues. CDR3 bases: TGTGCCAGCAGTGCGACTAGCGGGGCCCCCCAAGAGCAGTTCTTC. This encodes CASSATSGAPQEQFF.

This clonotype was found a few times. J is TRBJ2-7 and V is TRBV29-1; D call uncertain. CDR1 and CDR2 (germline): SQVTM, ANQGSEA. V lost 4 bases, J lost 5 bases, and 18 bases lay in between. CDR3 length equals 14 residues. CDR3 in amino acids: CSVALRPDPHEQYF. In DNA, the CDR3 is TGCAGCGTTGCCCTTCGTCCCGACCCCCACGAGCAGTACTTC.

The chain uses TRBV29-1 and TRBJ2-5; 7 bases are shared with TRBD2. Trimming cost V 6 bases and J 5 bases; bases outside gene matches: 6. This CDR3 has 12 residues. Germline V gene data show CDR1 as SQVTM and CDR2 as ANQGSEA. The CDR3 sequence: CSVSRGVETQYF. Written as DNA, the CDR3 is TGCAGCGTGAGCCGGGGGGTGGAGACCCAGTACTTC.

This chain links TRBV11-2 with TRBJ2-5, with 10 bases fitting TRBD1. This CDR3 spans 13 amino acids. Germline CDR1 SGHAT, CDR2 FQNNGV. V lost 5 bases and J lost 9; bases outside the gene matches: 6. In DNA form, the CDR3 reads TGTGCCAGCAGCCTTCCCGGGACAGGGGCCCAGTACTTC. Its protein product is CASSLPGTGAQYF.

This clonotype is labeled as large. The gene calls are TRBV2 and TRBJ2-1; D ambiguous. The germline CDR1 and CDR2 sequences are SNHLY and FYNNEI. The CDR3 has 15 amino acids. The V end was cut by 8 bases, the J end by 1 base, with 15 bases between. The CDR3 DNA sequence: TGTGCCAGCGTGCTAGGAACTCTTTCCTACAATGAGCAGTTCTTC. Translating it yields CASVLGTLSYNEQFF.

This clonotype appeared a few times. The chain carries TRBV6-4 and TRBJ2-1; 10 bases map to TRBD2. V lost 0 bases and J lost 7; bases outside the gene matches: 6. This CDR3 has 16 residues. The V gene's germline CDR1 is MRHNA and CDR2 SNTAGT. The CDR3 region is CASSDSAGGNTNEQFF. CDR3 bases: TGTGCCAGCAGTGACTCAGCGGGGGGGAATACTAATGAGCAGTTCTTC.